The 15 T cell receptor beta chains in this list originate from one sample, sequenced in a study of blood T cell repertoires in COVID-19. Only in-frame clones appear in the TCRdb table, and some are missing; sequencing was by immunoSEQ multiplex PCR. The data show some 73,000 clones, roughly 80% seen once. The source material was peripheral blood. These receptors all stem from a man between 60 and 75 years old with acute or convalescent COVID-19.

Only one count was recorded for this clone. V gene TRBV2 combines with J gene TRBJ2-4, with 11 positions matching TRBD1. V was pared by 6 bases and J by 2 bases, with 6 bases of the junction left unmatched. CDR3 length equals 16 residues. The germline V gene has CDR1 SNHLY and CDR2 FYNNEI. The CDR3 loop reads CASSAGTGGTKNIQYF. Here the CDR3 DNA reads TGTGCCAGCAGCGCAGGGACAGGGGGAACCAAAAACATTCAGTACTTC.

This clone was counted a single time. V gene TRBV28 combines with J gene TRBJ2-3; TRBD1 matches 7 bases. This CDR3 has 16 residues. Per the germline V gene, CDR1 is MDHEN and CDR2 is SYDVKM. Losses at the gene ends were 5 bases for V and 1 base for J; bases not matched to a gene: 9. The CDR3 DNA sequence: TGTGCCAGCAGTACTTCCAGGGGGTCTGGCACAGATACGCAGTATTTT. Protein product: CASSTSRGSGTDTQYF.

This clone showed up just a few times. The gene calls are TRBV7-2 and TRBJ2-7; TRBD2 might be the D (6 bases). Germline CDR1 reads SGHTA; CDR2 reads FQGNSA. The CDR3 runs 12 residues. The V and J ends lost 2 bases and 7 bases respectively, with 9 bases between them. CDR3 coding DNA: TGTGCCAGCAGCTTACGGGGGAAAGAGCAGTACGTC. It yields the protein CASSLRGKEQYV.

By its share, this clone is medium-sized. This chain connects TRBV19 to TRBJ2-2; a possible D gene is TRBD1 (5 bases). Germline V gives CDR1 LNHDA, CDR2 SQIVND (reference sequence). The V gene lost 0 bases and the J gene lost 1 base, with 24 bases spanning the gap. The CDR3 runs 21 residues. In DNA form, the CDR3 reads TGTGCCAGTAGTATAGATCCGAACTTCTATCCGAAACAGGAGAACACCGGGGAGCTGTTTTTT. Protein sequence: CASSIDPNFYPKQENTGELFF.

J is TRBJ1-2 and V is TRBV5-1; TRBD1 aligns across 8 bases. The germline V gene has CDR1 SGHRS and CDR2 YFSETQ. J lost 8 bases, V lost 4 bases, and 13 bases had no gene match. The CDR3 contains 15 residues. The CDR3 nucleotides are TGCGCCAGCAGCCAGGACAGGGCGCCAACGGGGGGCTACACCTTC. Residues: CASSQDRAPTGGYTF.

The chain has TRBV19 and TRBJ2-7; D is possibly TRBD2 (6 bases). Germline V gene data show CDR1 as LNHDA and CDR2 as SQIVND (reference sequence). The CDR3 is made up of 14 amino acids. V shed 1 base and J shed 6 bases, with 13 bases lying between them. The CDR3 protein is CASSIAREEAEQYF. As DNA, the CDR3 is TGTGCCAGTAGTATAGCCAGGGAGGAAGCCGAGCAGTACTTC.

This chain links TRBV12-3 or TRBV12-4 with TRBJ2-7; TRBD2 matches at 7 bases. Trimming cost V 4 bases and J 6 bases; bases outside gene matches: 3. CDR3 length equals 12 residues. In DNA form, the CDR3 reads TGTGCCAGCAGTTGGGGGGGGAGCGAGCAGTACTTC. Translated: CASSWGGSEQYF.

V is TRBV4-2 and J is TRBJ2-4; maybe TRBD2 (6 bases). CDR1 is LGHNA, CDR2 YNFKEQ, per germline. V dropped 0 bases and J dropped 0 bases, with 15 bases sitting between them. The CDR3 contains 18 residues. In DNA form, the CDR3 reads TGTGCCAGCAGCCAAGATGGCGGCCGGGGGAGAGCCAAAAACATTCAGTACTTC. As protein: CASSQDGGRGRAKNIQYF.

The chain carries TRBV6-6 and TRBJ1-3; D gene ambiguous. The CDR3 totals 12 residues. V was cut by 6 bases and J by 0 bases, with 3 bases left in between. Germline V CDR1 and CDR2: MNHNY, SVGAGI (reference sequence). The CDR3 DNA is TGTGCCAGCAGCTTCTCTGGAAACACCATATATTTT. This translates into CASSFSGNTIYF.

Here the CDR3 reads CASSLGTGDQPQHF. The CDR3 nucleotides read TGTGCCAGCAGCTTAGGGACAGGGGATCAGCCCCAGCATTTT. J is TRBJ1-5 and V is TRBV7-9; TRBD1 matches at 9 bases. The germline CDR1 and CDR2 sequences are SEHNR and FQNEAQ (reference sequence). V lost 1 base to trimming and J lost 5 bases; unmatched junction nucleotides: 0. The CDR3 has 14 amino acids.

V and J are TRBV5-1 and TRBJ2-5, with 7 bases aligning to TRBD2. CDR3 length equals 17 residues. Germline lookup yields CDR1 SGHRS and CDR2 YFSETQ. V lost 4 bases and J lost 0; bases outside the gene matches: 12. For the CDR3, the DNA is TGCGCCAGCAGCCCGCTGGGGAGGGGCTTGTACCAAGAGACCCAGTACTTC. Its protein product is CASSPLGRGLYQETQYF.

The chain links TRBV4-2 to TRBJ2-5; D is possibly TRBD1 (6 bases). CDR3 size: 18 residues. Germline V CDR1 and CDR2: LGHNA, YNFKEQ. The germline V and J ends were trimmed by 1 base and 6 bases, with 24 bases remaining between them. The DNA of the CDR3 is TGTGCCAGCAGCCAAGCTACGCGGACAGACCTCCGAGGGAAGACCCAGTACTTC. Its protein is CASSQATRTDLRGKTQYF.

V gene TRBV4-1 combines with J gene TRBJ2-2, with TRBD1 identical over 8 bases. Germline values: CDR1 MGHRA, CDR2 YSYEKL. The J segment lost 0 bases and the V segment lost 4 bases, leaving 10 bases of the junction unmatched. The CDR3 contains 18 residues. In DNA form, the CDR3 reads TGCGCCAGCAGCCTTTCAGACGAGGACAGGGCGAACACCGGGGAGCTGTTTTTT. This translates into CASSLSDEDRANTGELFF.

This clone was seen only a few times. This chain connects TRBV20-1 to TRBJ2-1; 10 positions agree with TRBD2. Germline V gene lookup returns CDR1 DFQATT and CDR2 SNEGSKA (reference sequence). The V segment lost 3 bases and the J segment 9 bases; nucleotides outside the gene matches: 8. This CDR3 has 14 residues. CDR3: CSASRASGSFEQFF. The CDR3 DNA reads as TGCAGTGCTAGTAGGGCTAGCGGGAGTTTTGAGCAGTTCTTC.

The sample holds one count of this clone. The chain employs TRBV3-1 (or the pseudogene TRBV3-2) and TRBJ1-1, with D perhaps matching TRBD1 (5 bases). The germline V gene has CDR1 LGHDT and CDR2 YNNKEL (reference sequence). V dropped 0 bases and J dropped 0 bases, with 14 bases sitting between them. The CDR3 covers 17 residues. CDR3 in DNA: TGTGCCAGCAGCCAAGACCACAGGAGGGGTATGAACACTGAAGCTTTCTTT. This sequence encodes CASSQDHRRGMNTEAFF.